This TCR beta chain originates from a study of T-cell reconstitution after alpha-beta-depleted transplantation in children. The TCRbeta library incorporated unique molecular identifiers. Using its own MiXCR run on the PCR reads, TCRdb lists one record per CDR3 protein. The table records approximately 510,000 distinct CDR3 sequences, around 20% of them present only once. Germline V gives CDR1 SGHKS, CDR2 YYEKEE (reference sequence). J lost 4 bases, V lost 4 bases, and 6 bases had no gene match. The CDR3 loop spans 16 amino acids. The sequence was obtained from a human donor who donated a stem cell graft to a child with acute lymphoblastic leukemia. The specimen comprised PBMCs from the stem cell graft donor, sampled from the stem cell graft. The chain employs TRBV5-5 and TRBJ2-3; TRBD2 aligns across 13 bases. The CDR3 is CASSEPGLAGSDTQYF. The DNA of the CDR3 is TGTGCCAGCAGCGAACCGGGACTAGCGGGATCAGATACGCAGTATTTT. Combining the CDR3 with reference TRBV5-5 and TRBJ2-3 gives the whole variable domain DAGVTQSPTHLIKTRGQQVTLRCSPISGHKSVSWYQQVLGQGPQFIFQYYEKEERGRGNFPDRFSARQFPNYSSELNVNALLLGDSALYLCASSEPGLAGSDTQYFGPGTRLTVL.